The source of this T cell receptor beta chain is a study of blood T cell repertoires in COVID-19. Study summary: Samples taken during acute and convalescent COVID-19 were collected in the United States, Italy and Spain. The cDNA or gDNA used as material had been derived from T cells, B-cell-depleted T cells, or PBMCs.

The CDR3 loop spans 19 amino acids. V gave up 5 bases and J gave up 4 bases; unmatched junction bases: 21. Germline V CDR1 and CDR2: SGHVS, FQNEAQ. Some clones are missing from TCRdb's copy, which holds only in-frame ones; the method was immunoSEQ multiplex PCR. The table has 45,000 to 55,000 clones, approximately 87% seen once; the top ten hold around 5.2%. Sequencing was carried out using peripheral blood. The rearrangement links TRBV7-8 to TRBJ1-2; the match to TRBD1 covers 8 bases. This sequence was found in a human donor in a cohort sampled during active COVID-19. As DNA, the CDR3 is TGTGCCAGCAGCCCCTTAATGGGGATGGTGGACAGGGCGCTCTATGGCTACACCTTC. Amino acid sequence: CASSPLMGMVDRALYGYTF.